Each of the 27 T cell receptor beta chains below was sequenced from the same sample in a study of blood T cell repertoires in COVID-19. This table comes from immunoSEQ multiplex PCR, and its TCRdb copy is limited to in-frame clones, with some not included. In the table there are about 380,000 clones, 85% to 90% of which are singletons. The sequencing sample was made of PBMCs or T cells enriched from blood (not recorded which). Receptor source: a young woman who had recovered from COVID-19.

This chain connects TRBV30 to TRBJ1-1, with D tentatively TRBD1 (6 bases). The CDR3 length is 14 residues. Trimming removed 3 bases from V and 1 base from J, with 12 bases in between. Germline CDR1 reads GTSNPN; CDR2 reads SVGIG (reference sequence). The CDR3 here is CAWRGEQGNTEAFF. The CDR3 DNA is TGTGCCTGGAGGGGTGAACAGGGGAACACTGAAGCTTTCTTT.

This clone was detected only once. The junction shows a germline mismatch at one end, possibly a read error. The genes are TRBV7-7 and TRBJ2-7, with TRBD2 identical over 8 bases. The CDR3 spans 15 residues. Germline V gives CDR1 SSHAT, CDR2 FNYEAQ (reference sequence). Here the CDR3 reads CASSLDTSGTYEQYF. DNA for the CDR3: TGTGCTAGCAGCTTAGACACTAGCGGAACCTACGAGCAGTACTTC.

The V gene is TRBV9, the J gene TRBJ1-2; 8 bases align to TRBD1. After removal of 0 bases from V and 8 bases from J, the junction contained 3 bases not matched to a gene. The germline V gene has CDR1 SGDLS and CDR2 YYNGEE. This CDR3 has 13 amino acids. CDR3 bases: TGTGCCAGCAGCGTAGTACAGGGGGAGGGCTACACCTTC. This gives the protein CASSVVQGEGYTF. Together with reference TRBV9 and TRBJ1-2, the CDR3 gives the full variable domain: DSGVTQTPKHLITATGQRVTLRCSPRSGDLSVYWYQQSLDQGLQFLIQYYNGEERAKGNILERFSAQQFPDLHSELNLSSLELGDSALYFCASSVVQGEGYTFGSGTRLTVV.

The chain has TRBV7-2 and TRBJ1-3; D may be TRBD1 (5 bases). The CDR3 has 15 residues. CDR1 SGHTA and CDR2 FQGNSA come from the germline V gene. The V gene lost 1 base and the J gene lost 3 bases, with 10 bases spanning the gap. This chain's CDR3 is CASSLGITGGNTIYF. The CDR3 bases are TGTGCCAGCAGCTTAGGGATCACAGGTGGAAACACCATATATTTT.

Details on this clone: Other DNA sequences from this sample encode an identical CDR3 as well. V gene TRBV5-1 combines with J gene TRBJ1-2; the D is unclear. Germline loops: CDR1 SGHRS, CDR2 YFSETQ. V was clipped by 0 bases and J by 3 bases, with 6 bases between them. The CDR3 is made up of 13 amino acids. This CDR3 reads CASSLVADYGYTF. CDR3 sequence (DNA): TGCGCCAGCAGCTTGGTGGCAGACTATGGCTACACCTTC. The whole variable domain, remainder taken from reference TRBV5-1 and TRBJ1-2, is KAGVTQTPRYLIKTRGQQVTLSCSPISGHRSVSWYQQTPGQGLQFLFEYFSETQRNKGNFPGRFSGRQFSNSRSEMNVSTLELGDSALYLCASSLVADYGYTFGSGTRLTVV.

The gene calls are TRBV4-3 and TRBJ2-1, with 8 positions matching TRBD2. This CDR3 has 16 amino acids. The V gene's germline CDR1 is LGHNA and CDR2 YSLEER. J was trimmed by 3 bases and V by 0 bases; bases with no gene match: 4. This CDR3 reads CASSQDRGGLYNEQFF. Here the CDR3 DNA reads TGCGCCAGCAGCCAAGACCGGGGGGGCCTCTACAATGAGCAGTTCTTC.

The V gene is TRBV14, the J gene TRBJ2-3; no clear D gene. V was trimmed by 0 bases and J by 0 bases, leaving 7 bases between them. CDR1 is SGHDN and CDR2 is FVKESK in the germline V gene. The CDR3 spans 15 residues. Written as DNA, the CDR3 is TGTGCCAGCAGCCAAGACTTCGCGAGCACAGATACGCAGTATTTT. Protein: CASSQDFASTDTQYF.

In its sample, this clone was seen once. The chain has TRBV6-5 and TRBJ2-3; 7 positions match TRBD2. Germline V lookup: CDR1 MNHEY, CDR2 SVGAGI. The ends lost 7 bases at V and 4 bases at J; junction bases unmatched: 8. The CDR3 runs 14 residues. This CDR3 reads CASKVGGDPDTQYF. CDR3 nucleotides: TGTGCCAGCAAGGTGGGGGGGGACCCAGATACGCAGTATTTT.

This chain joins TRBV24-1 and TRBJ2-2; 9 nucleotides line up with TRBD1. With V trimmed by 4 bases and J by 13 bases, 6 bases remained unmatched. Germline lookup yields CDR1 KGHDR and CDR2 SFDVKD. The CDR3 totals 13 residues. The CDR3: CATSDPGQGRLFF. The CDR3 bases are TGTGCCACCAGTGACCCGGGACAGGGCAGGCTGTTTTTT.

The chain combines TRBV20-1 with TRBJ2-1; the match to TRBD2 covers 8 bases. The CDR3 length is 15 residues. V was clipped by 3 bases and J by 6 bases; unmatched bases: 10. The germline V gene has CDR1 DFQATT and CDR2 SNEGSKA (reference sequence). For the CDR3, the DNA is TGCAGTGCTAGTCAAGGGACTAGATGGTTCAATGAGCAGTTCTTC. It encodes CSASQGTRWFNEQFF.

The chain links TRBV12-5 to TRBJ1-1, with D possibly TRBD1 on 6 matching bases. Germline V gene lookup returns CDR1 LGHNT and CDR2 FRNRAP. CDR3 length: 17 amino acids. V was clipped by 4 bases and J by 3 bases, with 21 bases between them. The CDR3 sequence is CASGSSAQAGADTEAFF. CDR3 bases: TGTGCTAGTGGTTCTTCCGCGCAGGCAGGGGCAGACACTGAAGCTTTCTTT. Supplemented by reference TRBV12-5 and TRBJ1-1, the full variable domain reads DARVTQTPRHKVTEMGQEVTMRCQPILGHNTVFWYRQTMMQGLELLAYFRNRAPLDDSGMPKDRFSAEMPDATLATLKIQPSEPRDSAVYFCASGSSAQAGADTEAFFGQGTRLTVV.

The V and J genes are TRBV5-1 and TRBJ1-2, with 7 bases aligning to TRBD1. The CDR3 runs to 14 residues. After removal of 4 bases from V and 0 bases from J, the junction contained 3 bases not matched to a gene. Germline assignment: CDR1 SGHRS and CDR2 YFSETQ. Here the CDR3 DNA reads TGCGCCAGCAGCCGGGACAGAGCTAACTATGGCTACACCTTC. Its protein product is CASSRDRANYGYTF.

The chain joins TRBV4-1 to TRBJ1-1; the D gene is possibly TRBD1 (5 bases). The CDR3 sequence is 16 residues long. Trimming shortened V by 1 base and J by 7 bases, and 19 bases separated the two germline ends. In germline, CDR1 is MGHRA, CDR2 YSYEKL. CDR3 region: CASSQGRGFRDYEAFF. CDR3 bases: TGCGCCAGCAGCCAAGGTCGAGGTTTTAGGGACTATGAAGCTTTCTTT.

This chain connects TRBV10-3 to TRBJ2-2; D possibly corresponds to TRBD1 (6 bases). Trimming pared 3 bases from V and 6 bases from J, leaving 17 bases between. Germline CDR1 is ENHRY and CDR2 is SYGVKD. The CDR3 consists of 16 residues. The CDR3 DNA reads TGTGCCATCAGTGAACATCTTCGTCAGGGGTCCGGGGAGCTGTTTTTT. Protein product: CAISEHLRQGSGELFF.

The CDR3 spells CAISEGQGAGVGQPQHF. For the CDR3, the DNA is TGTGCCATCAGTGAGGGACAGGGGGCGGGAGTAGGTCAGCCCCAGCATTTT. The chain is built from TRBV10-3 and TRBJ1-5; TRBD1 matches 11 bases. CDR1 and CDR2 from the germline V gene are ENHRY and SYGVKD. The V segment lost 2 bases and the J segment 6 bases; nucleotides outside the gene matches: 9. CDR3 length equals 17 residues.

The chain is built from TRBV28 and TRBJ2-6, with unresolved D. Germline CDR1 and CDR2: MDHEN and SYDVKM. The V end was cut by 2 bases, the J end by 2 bases, with 7 bases between. This CDR3 is built from 15 residues. CDR3 nucleotide sequence: TGTGCCAGCAGTTTACCCGCAGCTGGGGCCAACGTCCTGACTTTC. Its translation is CASSLPAAGANVLTF.

Of note for this clone: Mismatch with germline at one junction end may stem from a read error. V usage is TRBV7-7 and J usage is TRBJ2-3; 7 bases are a match to TRBD2. The CDR3 runs 14 residues. Per germline, CDR1 SSHAT and CDR2 FNYEAQ (reference sequence). The CDR3 region is CASSPGLETDTQYF. The CDR3 coding sequence is TGTGCTAGCAGCCCCGGACTAGAAACAGATACGCAGTATTTT.

The CDR3 DNA sequence: TGTGCCAGCAGTTTACTGGGGGCGGATCAGCCCCAGCATTTT. Its translation: CASSLLGADQPQHF. The chain employs TRBV27 and TRBJ1-5; a weak D match, TRBD1 (6 bases). CDR3 length equals 14 residues. V dropped 2 bases and J dropped 5 bases, with 10 bases sitting between them. The V gene's germline CDR1 is MNHEY and CDR2 SMNVEV (reference sequence).

This clone occurred a few times. The chain combines TRBV5-1 with TRBJ1-6, with D perhaps matching TRBD1 (6 bases). The V end lost 0 bases, the J end lost 10 bases, and 11 bases lay between the germline ends. CDR1 is SGHRS and CDR2 is YFSETQ in the germline V gene. The CDR3 totals 14 residues. The CDR3 loop reads CASSLAEGESPLHF. The DNA of the CDR3 is TGCGCCAGCAGCTTGGCCGAGGGGGAATCACCCCTCCACTTT.

The chain employs TRBV7-9 and TRBJ2-3, with 12 nucleotides matching TRBD2. The J segment lost 0 bases and the V segment lost 5 bases, leaving 6 bases of the junction unmatched. Germline V gene lookup returns CDR1 SEHNR and CDR2 FQNEAQ (reference sequence). The CDR3 runs 17 residues. The CDR3 coding sequence is TGTGCCAGCAGCCTCTCCGGGACTAGCGGGAGCACAGATACGCAGTATTTT. As protein: CASSLSGTSGSTDTQYF.

V usage is TRBV18 and J usage is TRBJ2-3; tentatively, D is TRBD1 (5 bases). This CDR3 has 15 amino acids. Trimming removed 2 bases from V and 0 bases from J, with 9 bases in between. Germline V CDR1 and CDR2: KGHSH, LQKENI. CDR3 sequence reads: CASSPTPGSTDTQYF. The CDR3 bases are TGTGCCAGCTCACCAACCCCAGGGAGCACAGATACGCAGTATTTT.

The chain combines TRBV11-1 with TRBJ2-2, with no clear D. Per germline, CDR1 SGHAT and CDR2 FQDESV (reference sequence). V lost 4 bases to trimming and J lost 0 bases, with 6 bases between them. This CDR3 comprises 14 residues. The CDR3 coding sequence is TGTGCCAGCAGCTCGGTTTCGAACACCGGGGAGCTGTTTTTT. As protein: CASSSVSNTGELFF.

J is TRBJ1-2 and V is TRBV5-8; D possibly corresponds to TRBD1 (5 bases). This CDR3 is 15 amino acids long. Trimming cost V 0 bases and J 9 bases, with 18 bases left between them. Germline values: CDR1 SGHTS, CDR2 YDEGEE. This CDR3 reads CASSLGQTLYKSYTF. Here the CDR3 DNA reads TGTGCCAGCAGCTTGGGACAGACTCTCTATAAGAGCTACACCTTC.

The chain recombines TRBV9 with TRBJ1-2, with 8 bases aligning to TRBD1. The germline CDR1 and CDR2 sequences are SGDLS and YYNGEE. After removal of 7 bases from V and 7 bases from J, the junction contained 21 bases not matched to a gene. The CDR3 runs to 17 residues. In nucleotides, the CDR3 is TGTGCCAGCCGTAAAGGGCTCTATGACCGGACAGGGCTTGGCTACACCTTC. This translates into CASRKGLYDRTGLGYTF.

The J gene is TRBJ1-2, the V gene TRBV10-3; D unresolved. V lost 0 bases to trimming and J lost 0 bases, with 8 bases between them. The germline gives CDR1 ENHRY, CDR2 SYGVKD. The CDR3 loop spans 15 amino acids. CDR3 DNA: TGTGCCATCAGTGAGTCGAACAGAGCTAACTATGGCTACACCTTC. Translation: CAISESNRANYGYTF.

The J gene is TRBJ1-6, the V gene TRBV7-3; D gene ambiguous. The CDR3 covers 17 residues. The germline V gene encodes CDR1 SGHTA and CDR2 FQGTGA. V was trimmed by 1 base and J by 8 bases, leaving 18 bases between them. CDR3 amino acids: CASSLIGGSNRDSPLHF. In DNA form, the CDR3 reads TGTGCCAGCAGCTTAATCGGTGGGTCGAATCGGGATTCACCCCTCCACTTT.

V usage is TRBV5-6 and J usage is TRBJ2-7; no clear D. V gave up 0 bases and J gave up 4 bases, with 11 bases separating them. CDR3 length: 14 amino acids. Germline CDR1 reads SGHDT; CDR2 reads YYEEEE. The CDR3 reads CASSLVASQYEQYF. For the CDR3, the DNA is TGTGCCAGCAGCTTGGTGGCCTCCCAGTACGAGCAGTACTTC. The full variable domain, completed using reference TRBV5-6 and TRBJ2-7, is DAGVTQSPTHLIKTRGQQVTLRCSPKSGHDTVSWYQQALGQGPQFIFQYYEEEERQRGNFPDRFSGHQFPNYSSELNVNALLLGDSALYLCASSLVASQYEQYFGPGTRLTVT.